This entry lists 16 T cell receptor beta chains sequenced from one sample in a study of T cells in Graves' hyperthyroidism and ophthalmopathy (dated by TCRdb to 2018 to 2020). The library was made by multiplex PCR. TCRdb lists the instrument as Illumina HiSeq 2000. The TCR beta CDR3 regions were amplified from the RNA transcripts. A first-round RT-PCR of the TCR CDR3 used the HTBI primer set with the Qiagen OneStep RT-PCR kit. The public reads were quality trimmed at Q25 with fastp and then assembled into clones with MiXCR by TCRdb, keeping productive beta chains. Rows matching on CDR3 protein sequence are summarized as one entry with the most common DNA and genes. The sample table lists 300,000 to 350,000 distinct CDR3 sequences, more than 11% of them with a count of one. Of the sample, around 24% falls within the top ten clones. Sequences were obtained from blood. These receptors came from a woman in her twenties or thirties with Graves' hyperthyroidism.

CDR3 sequence reads: CAISESTREVSVAQYF. CDR3 nucleotides: TGTGCCATCAGTGAGTCAACGCGGGAGGTCTCGGTGGCGCAGTATTTT. The chain couples TRBV10-3 to TRBJ2-3; 8 bases align to TRBD2. Losses at the gene ends were 0 bases for V and 10 bases for J; bases not matched to a gene: 12. The CDR3 has 16 residues. Germline V lookup: CDR1 ENHRY, CDR2 SYGVKD.

This clonotype has ten or more counts. This sequence joins TRBV2 and TRBJ2-1; D not resolved. CDR1 and CDR2 (germline): SNHLY, FYNNEI. V was cut by 6 bases and J by 2 bases, with 17 bases left in between. CDR3 length: 16 residues. The CDR3 loop is CASSLLTNDAYNEQFF. The CDR3 bases are TGTGCCAGCAGCTTATTAACTAACGACGCCTACAATGAGCAGTTCTTC.

This clonotype has a handful of counts. The J gene is TRBJ1-1, the V gene TRBV19; D call uncertain. This CDR3 contains 13 residues. In germline, CDR1 is LNHDA, CDR2 SQIVND (reference sequence). Trimming took off 1 base at V and 7 bases at J, with 10 bases between the two ends. CDR3 protein: CASSIGGGGEAFF. In nucleotides, the CDR3 is TGTGCCAGTAGTATAGGGGGAGGCGGTGAAGCTTTCTTT.

At least ten counts were recorded for this clonotype. The V and J genes are TRBV18 and TRBJ2-1, with 7 bases matching TRBD1. Germline CDR1 and CDR2: KGHSH and LQKENI. With V trimmed by 3 bases and J by 9 bases, 8 bases remained unmatched. The CDR3 runs 14 residues. CDR3 in DNA: TGTGCCAGCTCACCTCGACAGGGCCCTCCTGAGCAGTTCTTC. Protein product: CASSPRQGPPEQFF.

The genes are TRBV30 and TRBJ2-5, with 7 bases matching TRBD1. The ends lost 1 base at V and 7 bases at J; junction bases unmatched: 12. The germline CDR1 and CDR2 sequences are GTSNPN and SVGIG (reference sequence). The length of the CDR3 is 15 residues. This CDR3 is CAWSGNIGPGGTQYF. CDR3 in DNA: TGTGCCTGGAGTGGTAATATCGGGCCAGGGGGGACCCAGTACTTC.

The V call is TRBV29-1, the J call TRBJ2-1, with 7 bases aligning to TRBD2. This CDR3 spans 14 amino acids. CDR1 and CDR2 from the germline V gene are SQVTM and ANQGSEA. V lost 4 bases to trimming and J lost 6 bases; unmatched junction nucleotides: 9. The CDR3 sequence is CSVVAGADPNEQFF. The CDR3 DNA reads as TGCAGCGTTGTTGCGGGAGCTGATCCCAATGAGCAGTTCTTC.

This clonotype showed up many times. V and J are TRBV6-2 or TRBV6-3 and TRBJ1-1; 7 bases match TRBD1. The CDR3 runs 14 residues. Looked up from germline, CDR1 is MNHEY and CDR2 is SVGEGT. V was clipped by 5 bases and J by 4 bases; unmatched bases: 7. CDR3 coding DNA: TGTGCCAGCAGTCCGACAGGGTTGATCACTGAAGCTTTCTTT. Translated, it gives CASSPTGLITEAFF.

The sample holds a few counts of this clonotype. The V call is TRBV4-3, the J call TRBJ2-3, with TRBD1 identical over 8 bases. The CDR3 sequence is 19 residues long. After removal of 0 bases from V and 1 base from J, the junction contained 12 bases not matched to a gene. Germline CDR1 reads LGHNA; CDR2 reads YSLEER. DNA of the CDR3: TGCGCCAGCAGCCAAGACCCACCCAGGGGGCGGGGTGGCACAGATACGCAGTATTTT. This gives the protein CASSQDPPRGRGGTDTQYF.

This clonotype was observed many times. The V gene is TRBV6-1, the J gene TRBJ1-1, with D uncertain. CDR3 length equals 12 residues. Between the trimmed V and J ends, which lost 5 bases and 2 bases, there was a span of 6 bases. Germline V gene lookup returns CDR1 MNHNS and CDR2 SASEGT. The CDR3 DNA follows: TGTGCCAGCAGTCGACTTAACACTGAAGCTTTCTTT. Protein product: CASSRLNTEAFF.

This clonotype was recorded at least ten times. The gene calls are TRBV28 and TRBJ2-1; the D is unclear. Germline CDR1 MDHEN, CDR2 SYDVKM. Trimming removed 2 bases at V and 8 bases at J, with 4 bases between. This CDR3 has 11 amino acids. CDR3 amino acids: CASSLTDEQFF. In DNA form, the CDR3 reads TGTGCCAGCAGTTTAACCGATGAGCAGTTCTTC.

This clonotype was recorded at least ten times. The V gene is TRBV7-2, the J gene TRBJ2-7; 8 bases are a match to TRBD2. The germline gives CDR1 SGHTA, CDR2 FQGNSA. J lost 4 bases, V lost 6 bases, and 5 bases had no gene match. The CDR3 runs to 13 residues. The CDR3 bases are TGTGCCAGCAGGCCGACTAGCGAGTACGAGCAGTACTTC. This encodes CASRPTSEYEQYF.

This clonotype was counted a few times. This rearrangement joins TRBV19 to TRBJ1-2; D remains unclear. The V end lost 3 bases, the J end lost 2 bases, and 7 bases lay between the germline ends. Germline CDR1 LNHDA, CDR2 SQIVND (reference sequence). This CDR3 contains 13 residues. CDR3 in amino acids: CASSMRRNYGYTF. Here the CDR3 DNA reads TGTGCCAGTAGTATGCGGAGGAACTATGGCTACACCTTC. The variable domain in full, completed from reference TRBV19 and TRBJ1-2, reads DGGITQSPKYLFRKEGQNVTLSCEQNLNHDAMYWYRQDPGQGLRLIYYSQIVNDFQKGDIAEGYSVSREKKESFPLTVTSAQKNPTAFYLCASSMRRNYGYTFGSGTRLTVV.

The gene calls are TRBV20-1 and TRBJ2-3, with 8 bases aligning to TRBD2. The CDR3 sequence is 16 residues long. CDR1 is DFQATT, CDR2 SNEGSKA, per germline (reference sequence). With 0 bases clipped from V and 6 bases from J, the junction kept 11 bases outside the gene matches. The CDR3 region is CSARDYRAGEFDTQYF. The CDR3 nucleotides are TGCAGTGCTAGAGATTATCGAGCGGGAGAGTTCGATACGCAGTATTTT.

This clonotype was detected only a few times. The chain combines TRBV15 with TRBJ2-1; D unclear. The V end lost 1 base, the J end lost 15 bases, and 13 bases lay between the germline ends. This CDR3 is 12 amino acids long. The germline V gene encodes CDR1 LNHNV and CDR2 YYDKDF (reference sequence). The CDR3 loop is CATSRAQDVWFF. In nucleotides, the CDR3 is TGTGCCACCAGCAGAGCCCAGGACGTGTGGTTCTTC. Looking up the rest from reference TRBV15 and TRBJ2-1 gives the full variable domain: DAMVIQNPRYQVTQFGKPVTLSCSQTLNHNVMYWYQQKSSQAPKLLFHYYDKDFNNEADTPDNFQSRRPNTSFCFLDIRSPGLGDTAMYLCATSRAQDVWFFGPGTRLTVL.

This clonotype was seen at least ten times. The chain combines TRBV12-3 or TRBV12-4 with TRBJ2-3; 9 nucleotides match TRBD1. The CDR3 spans 16 residues. V was pared by 6 bases and J by 3 bases, with 10 bases of the junction left unmatched. The CDR3 sequence: CASSSGTGRGTDTQYF. Written as DNA, the CDR3 is TGTGCCAGCAGCTCCGGGACAGGGAGGGGAACAGATACGCAGTATTTT.

The J gene is TRBJ2-7, the V gene TRBV7-6; perhaps TRBD1 as D (5 bases). V was clipped by 5 bases and J by 6 bases, with 11 bases between them. The CDR3 contains 12 residues. Germline V lookup: CDR1 SGHVS, CDR2 FNYEAQ. CDR3 sequence (DNA): TGTGCCAGCAGCCCTGGAAGGGGCGAGCAGTACTTC. It specifies CASSPGRGEQYF.